This passage covers 9 T cell receptor beta chains from one sample sequenced in a study of response to subunit inactivated influenza vaccine. TCRdb independently ran MiXCR on the RT-PCR reads; one entry per CDR3 protein. The sample carries 500,000 to 700,000 distinct CDR3 sequences, approximately 22% recorded once. The sample was also linked to a second study, of T cells expressing NK-cell markers. That source notes: The TCR beta cDNA came from 5'RACE template switching with UMIs.

Here the sequenced sample was CD4+ T cells sorted from PBMCs, taken less than 13 days after vaccination. These receptors originate from a man aged 45 to 65 who received an inactivated influenza vaccine.

This clonotype has more than one count but fewer than ten. V is TRBV20-1 and J is TRBJ1-6; TRBD1 matches 7 bases. The length of the CDR3 is 15 residues. Germline V gene data show CDR1 as DFQATT and CDR2 as SNEGSKA (reference sequence). Trimming cost V 3 bases and J 7 bases; bases outside gene matches: 9. Here the CDR3 reads CSARAVTGRNSPLHF. The CDR3 coding sequence is TGCAGTGCTAGGGCAGTGACAGGGCGGAATTCACCCCTCCACTTT.

The gene calls are TRBV20-1 and TRBJ2-5; unclear D gene. This CDR3 is built from 14 residues. Per germline, CDR1 DFQATT and CDR2 SNEGSKA (reference sequence). Trimming left V 2 bases short and J 4 bases short, with 14 bases between. The CDR3 loop reads CSARRAVSRETQYF. In DNA form, the CDR3 reads TGCAGTGCTAGACGGGCAGTTAGTAGAGAGACCCAGTACTTC.

This clonotype came up a few times. This sequence joins TRBV24-1 and TRBJ2-5; D is tentatively TRBD1 or TRBD2 (5 bases each). CDR1 and CDR2 from the germline V gene are KGHDR and SFDVKD. Trimming cost V 9 bases and J 4 bases, with 11 bases left between them. The CDR3 is 12 amino acids. This CDR3 reads CATEGLGETQYF. Written as DNA, the CDR3 is TGTGCCACCGAGGGGCTCGGAGAGACCCAGTACTTC.

In its sample, this clonotype was seen many times. The chain is built from TRBV7-2 and TRBJ2-5; D not resolved. Germline-derived CDR1 and CDR2 are SGHTA and FQGNSA. The CDR3 totals 13 residues. Trimming pared 5 bases from V and 5 bases from J, leaving 12 bases between. CDR3: CASSTRVEETQYF. CDR3 nucleotide sequence: TGTGCCAGCAGCACCCGGGTGGAGGAGACCCAGTACTTC.

The sample holds a few counts of this clonotype. The chain carries TRBV3-1 and TRBJ2-3, with 9 bases lining up with TRBD2. The length of the CDR3 is 15 residues. V was pared by 4 bases and J by 4 bases, with 6 bases of the junction left unmatched. Germline-derived CDR1 and CDR2 are LGHDT and YNNKEL (reference sequence). The CDR3 region is CASSRNSGSPDTQYF. CDR3 nucleotide sequence: TGTGCCAGCAGCCGGAATAGCGGGAGCCCAGATACGCAGTATTTT.

V is TRBV5-6 and J is TRBJ2-5; unclear D gene. V was clipped by 6 bases and J by 5 bases, with 14 bases between them. Germline CDR1 SGHDT, CDR2 YYEEEE. This CDR3 contains 13 residues. CDR3 in amino acids: CASTYTASETQYF. The DNA for the CDR3 is TGTGCCAGCACCTACACCGCGTCGGAGACCCAGTACTTC. Looking up the rest from reference TRBV5-6 and TRBJ2-5 gives the full variable domain: DAGVTQSPTHLIKTRGQQVTLRCSPKSGHDTVSWYQQALGQGPQFIFQYYEEEERQRGNFPDRFSGHQFPNYSSELNVNALLLGDSALYLCASTYTASETQYFGPGTRLLVL.

This clonotype is a singleton in its sample. For the CDR3, the DNA is TGTGCCAGCAGTTCGTACCCGTACCTGGCGAGGGAGCAGTACTTC. Its translation is CASSSYPYLAREQYF. V usage is TRBV6-5 and J usage is TRBJ2-7; D is uncertain. The V and J ends lost 4 bases and 7 bases respectively, with 20 bases between them. Germline loops: CDR1 MNHEY, CDR2 SVGAGI. The CDR3 is 15 amino acids.

The chain joins TRBV7-9 to TRBJ1-5, with D possibly matching TRBD1 (5 bases). V dropped 6 bases and J dropped 5 bases, with 23 bases sitting between them. Germline loops: CDR1 SEHNR, CDR2 FQNEAQ (reference sequence). The CDR3 runs 17 residues. The CDR3 is CASSRDLSGAGYQPQHF. As DNA, the CDR3 is TGTGCCAGCAGTCGAGACCTCAGCGGGGCTGGATATCAGCCCCAGCATTTT.

This clonotype was seen only a few times. The chain links TRBV12-3 or TRBV12-4 to TRBJ2-3; the D gene is possibly TRBD1 (5 bases). V shed 6 bases and J shed 7 bases, with 8 bases lying between them. This CDR3 comprises 11 residues. The CDR3 nucleotides read TGTGCCAGCAGCAGGGCCCATACGCAGTATTTT. As protein: CASSRAHTQYF.